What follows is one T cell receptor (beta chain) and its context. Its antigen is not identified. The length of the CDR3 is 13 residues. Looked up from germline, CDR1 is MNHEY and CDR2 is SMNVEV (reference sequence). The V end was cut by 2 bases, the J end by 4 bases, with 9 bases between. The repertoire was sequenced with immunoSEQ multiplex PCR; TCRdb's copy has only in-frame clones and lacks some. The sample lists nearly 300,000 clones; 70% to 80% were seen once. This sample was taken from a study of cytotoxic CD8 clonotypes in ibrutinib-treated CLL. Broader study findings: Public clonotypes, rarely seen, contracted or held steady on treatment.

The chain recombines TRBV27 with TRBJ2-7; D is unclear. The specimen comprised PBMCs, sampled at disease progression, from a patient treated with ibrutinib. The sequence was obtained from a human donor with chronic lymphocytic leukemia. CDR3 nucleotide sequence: TGTGCCAGCAGTTTAGGGTCTCGTTACGAGCAGTACTTC. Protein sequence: CASSLGSRYEQYF.